The 26 T cell receptor beta chains listed next were all sequenced from one sample in a study of blood T cells in healthy people across ages. Using a J-beta primer mix together with a sample-barcoded 5' primer, a second PCR was run for about 7 to 12 cycles. TCRdb processed the 5' RACE reads anew with MiXCR; each CDR3 protein has one entry. The table shows about 1.6 million distinct CDR3 sequences, with 34% occurring only once. The sequencing input was blood. All receptors come from a young woman in good health.

The gene calls are TRBV28 and TRBJ1-2, with TRBD1 matching 9 bases. Germline lookup yields CDR1 MDHEN and CDR2 SYDVKM. J was trimmed by 4 bases and V by 6 bases; bases with no gene match: 9. CDR3 length: 15 amino acids. The DNA of the CDR3 is TGTGCCAGCAGACCTACAGGGGGCGCAAGCTATGGCTACACCTTC. The encoded protein is CASRPTGGASYGYTF.

This clonotype appeared a few times. This chain connects TRBV30 to TRBJ2-1; D uncertain. The V end lost 4 bases, the J end lost 2 bases, and 3 bases lay between the germline ends. The germline V gene encodes CDR1 GTSNPN and CDR2 SVGIG (reference sequence). The CDR3 length is 11 residues. Here the CDR3 reads CAWTTYNEQFF. The CDR3 bases are TGTGCCTGGACGACCTACAATGAGCAGTTCTTC.

The chain employs TRBV6-2 or TRBV6-3 and TRBJ2-7, with D unclear. Germline CDR1 MNHEY, CDR2 SVGEGT. The CDR3 is 13 residues long. V was cut by 8 bases and J by 0 bases, with 11 bases left in between. CDR3 nucleotides: TGTGCCAGCTTGAGTGTACCCTCCTACGAGCAGTACTTC. It yields the protein CASLSVPSYEQYF.

The gene calls are TRBV7-6 and TRBJ2-7; 7 nucleotides line up with TRBD1. This CDR3 has 15 amino acids. V shed 5 bases, J shed 7 bases, and the junction held 14 bases outside the gene matches. Germline V gives CDR1 SGHVS, CDR2 FNYEAQ. The CDR3, as DNA: TGTGCCAGCAGCCTCCGATACGACAGGGATGGGGAGCAGTACTTC. Its translation: CASSLRYDRDGEQYF.

This rearrangement joins TRBV6-4 to TRBJ2-1; 10 bases map to TRBD2. CDR3 size: 15 residues. The J segment lost 8 bases and the V segment lost 1 base, leaving 5 bases of the junction unmatched. Germline V gene lookup returns CDR1 MRHNA and CDR2 SNTAGT. This CDR3 is CASSDFLAGAHEQFF. The CDR3 region has the DNA TGTGCCAGCAGTGACTTTCTAGCGGGGGCCCATGAGCAGTTCTTC.

This clonotype was recorded a few times. A much larger clone sits a single nucleotide away, making a read error possible. CDR3 protein: CAWTGHKLGNGYTF. CDR3 in DNA: TGTGCCTGGACAGGCCACAAACTCGGAAATGGCTACACCTTC. The chain carries TRBV30 and TRBJ1-2; D unresolved. The CDR3 consists of 14 residues. Deletions cut 4 bases from V and 6 bases from J, with 18 bases between. CDR1 and CDR2 from the germline V gene are GTSNPN and SVGIG (reference sequence).

This chain connects TRBV7-2 to TRBJ2-1; 8 bases line up with TRBD2. V shed 5 bases and J 8 bases; nucleotides not matched to a gene: 23. The CDR3 runs to 19 residues. Germline lookup yields CDR1 SGHTA and CDR2 FQGNSA. The DNA for the CDR3 is TGTGCCAGCAGCACCAGAGGACCGGGACTAGGGGGAGGGAAGGATGAGCAGTTCTTC. Its translation is CASSTRGPGLGGGKDEQFF.

The chain employs TRBV24-1 and TRBJ2-1; 12 bases are shared with TRBD1. This CDR3 comprises 21 residues. V shed 1 base and J 1 base; nucleotides not matched to a gene: 13. Looked up from germline, CDR1 is KGHDR and CDR2 is SFDVKD. CDR3 DNA sequence: TGTGCCACCAGTGATTTAGGTACCGGGACAGGGGGCCGGCTTTCCTACAATGAGCAGTTCTTC. This gives the protein CATSDLGTGTGGRLSYNEQFF.

This clonotype was counted at least ten times. The chain joins TRBV20-1 to TRBJ2-3; weak D call: TRBD1 (5 bases). CDR1 is DFQATT, CDR2 SNEGSKA, per germline (reference sequence). The CDR3 totals 14 residues. Deletions cut 0 bases from V and 2 bases from J, with 9 bases between. In DNA, the CDR3 is TGCAGTGCTAGAGATGGGGCAACCACAGATACGCAGTATTTT. This codes for CSARDGATTDTQYF.

This clonotype was detected many times. This chain joins TRBV5-1 and TRBJ2-5; tentative D call: TRBD2 (5 bases). In germline, CDR1 is SGHRS, CDR2 YFSETQ. Trimming shortened V by 4 bases and J by 8 bases, and 21 bases separated the two germline ends. The CDR3 extends over 15 amino acids. The CDR3 DNA follows: TGCGCCAGCAGCCCCAATGATGCAGGCCGGGGAACCCAGTACTTC. Translation gives CASSPNDAGRGTQYF.

The V and J genes are TRBV20-1 and TRBJ1-2; D not resolved. Germline V CDR1 and CDR2: DFQATT, SNEGSKA (reference sequence). The CDR3 sequence is 14 residues long. V was shortened by 3 bases and J by 0 bases, with 11 bases between the two germline ends. The CDR3 protein is CSASGPGPNYGYTF. The CDR3 DNA sequence: TGCAGTGCTAGCGGGCCGGGCCCTAACTATGGCTACACCTTC.

The table lists this clonotype with a few counts. The J gene is TRBJ1-5, the V gene TRBV6-1; 8 positions agree with TRBD1. The CDR3 spans 19 residues. V shed 3 bases, J shed 2 bases, and the junction held 15 bases outside the gene matches. Germline loops: CDR1 MNHNS, CDR2 SASEGT. As DNA, the CDR3 is TGTGCCAGCAGTGAGAACCCCGACAGGGGAACTCGTGGCAATCAGCCCCAGCATTTT. This sequence encodes CASSENPDRGTRGNQPQHF.

The chain combines TRBV15 with TRBJ2-7; D ambiguous. The V end was cut by 4 bases, the J end by 0 bases, with 10 bases between. The germline V gene has CDR1 LNHNV and CDR2 YYDKDF (reference sequence). This CDR3 has 14 residues. This CDR3 reads CATSIGTSSYEQYF. Written as DNA, the CDR3 is TGTGCCACCAGCATCGGCACGAGCTCCTACGAGCAGTACTTC.

Concerning this clonotype: Just one base apart from a much larger clone, this may be a read error. This chain connects TRBV29-1 to TRBJ2-5; the D gene is possibly TRBD1 (7 bases). The J call is in doubt because the DNA end fits TRBJ2-7 better. The CDR3 covers 14 residues. Germline V gives CDR1 SQVTM, CDR2 ANQGSEA. Here the CDR3 reads CSVEEPQGGYEQYF. The CDR3 DNA reads TGCAGCGTTGAAGAGCCTCAGGGGGGCTACGAGCAGTACTTC.

V gene TRBV11-2 combines with J gene TRBJ1-4, with D maybe TRBD1 (5 bases). The CDR3 loop spans 16 amino acids. V shed 0 bases and J shed 6 bases, with 14 bases lying between them. The V gene's germline CDR1 is SGHAT and CDR2 FQNNGV. The CDR3 loop reads CASSLEAPRVDEKLFF. The CDR3 nucleotides read TGTGCCAGCAGCTTAGAGGCCCCCAGGGTAGATGAAAAACTGTTTTTT.

V is TRBV20-1 and J is TRBJ2-6, with D perhaps TRBD1 (5 bases). Per the germline V gene, CDR1 is DFQATT and CDR2 is SNEGSKA (reference sequence). The ends were cut back, 2 bases at V and 0 bases at J, with 14 bases in the middle. The CDR3 has 17 residues. The DNA of the CDR3 is TGCAGTGCTAGAACAAGAACAGGCCACTCTGGGGCCAACGTCCTGACTTTC. Protein product: CSARTRTGHSGANVLTF.

In its sample, this clonotype was seen many times. The rearrangement links TRBV4-1 to TRBJ2-7, with 13 bases that match TRBD2. Germline-derived CDR1 and CDR2 are MGHRA and YSYEKL. The ends lost 4 bases at V and 4 bases at J; junction bases unmatched: 4. This CDR3 region has 15 residues. DNA of the CDR3: TGCGCCAGCAGCCCCCGGACTAGCGGGAGTTACGAGCAGTACTTC. Protein product: CASSPRTSGSYEQYF.

This chain connects TRBV20-1 to TRBJ2-7; D possibly corresponds to TRBD1 (6 bases). The CDR3 is 15 amino acids. Germline-derived CDR1 and CDR2 are DFQATT and SNEGSKA (reference sequence). Trimming took off 6 bases at V and 3 bases at J, with 21 bases between the two ends. The CDR3, as DNA: TGCAGTGCCCCATTAGGGGGTAGTTCGTACTACGAGCAGTACTTC. It encodes CSAPLGGSSYYEQYF.

In its sample, this clonotype was seen once. One end of the junction fails to match germline, which may point to a read error. The chain employs TRBV12-3 or TRBV12-4 and TRBJ1-4, with D possibly matching TRBD1 (6 bases). The CDR3 totals 14 residues. The CDR3: CASRREQGNEKRFF. The CDR3 DNA reads as TGTGCCAGCAGGCGTGAACAGGGAAACGAAAAACGGTTTTTT.

The chain recombines TRBV27 with TRBJ2-1; D remains unclear. Germline CDR1 and CDR2: MNHEY and SMNVEV (reference sequence). This CDR3 is built from 15 residues. V lost 2 bases and J lost 6, with 14 bases in between. The CDR3 protein is CASSLLGPPRNEQFF. CDR3 nucleotides: TGTGCCAGCAGTTTACTTGGCCCCCCTCGCAATGAGCAGTTCTTC.

On this clonotype itself: At one end the junction does not follow the germline gene, possibly because of a read error. V usage is TRBV20-1 and J usage is TRBJ2-7, with D perhaps assigned TRBD1 or TRBD2 (7 bases each). Germline CDR1 reads DFQATT; CDR2 reads SNEGSKA (reference sequence). CDR3 length equals 15 residues. CDR3 in amino acids: CSARPPGGGEHEQYF. DNA of the CDR3: TGTAGTGCTAGACCCCCAGGGGGGGGAGAACACGAGCAGTACTTC.

The gene calls are TRBV5-1 and TRBJ2-5; the match to TRBD2 covers 10 bases. The germline CDR1 and CDR2 sequences are SGHRS and YFSETQ. This CDR3 comprises 15 residues. V gave up 2 bases and J gave up 4 bases; unmatched junction bases: 5. The CDR3 sequence is CASSLVAGGIETQYF. CDR3 in DNA: TGCGCCAGCAGCTTAGTAGCGGGAGGTATAGAGACCCAGTACTTC. Full variable domain (rest looked up from reference TRBV5-1 and TRBJ2-5): KAGVTQTPRYLIKTRGQQVTLSCSPISGHRSVSWYQQTPGQGLQFLFEYFSETQRNKGNFPGRFSGRQFSNSRSEMNVSTLELGDSALYLCASSLVAGGIETQYFGPGTRLLVL.

This clonotype occurred a few times. The chain is built from TRBV20-1 and TRBJ2-4; TRBD2 might be the D (5 bases). Trimming took off 5 bases at V and 8 bases at J, with 16 bases between the two ends. Germline V gene sequence: CDR1 DFQATT, CDR2 SNEGSKA (reference sequence). The CDR3 extends over 13 amino acids. CDR3 amino acids: CSALRPAADIQYF. The CDR3 DNA reads TGCAGTGCTCTACGTCCAGCGGCGGACATTCAGTACTTC.

This clonotype was seen only a few times. The chain carries TRBV10-3 and TRBJ1-2, with a possible D match to TRBD1 (5 bases). Germline V gene sequence: CDR1 ENHRY, CDR2 SYGVKD. There are 13 residues in the CDR3. The germline V and J ends were trimmed by 7 bases and 7 bases, with 16 bases remaining between them. CDR3 DNA: TGTGCCATCAACTCCAGGGCTGGGTTTGGCTACACCTTC. Its translation: CAINSRAGFGYTF.

The chain is built from TRBV10-3 and TRBJ2-7; a weak D match, TRBD2 (6 bases). This CDR3 comprises 15 residues. Trimming pared 6 bases from V and 4 bases from J, leaving 19 bases between. Germline assignment: CDR1 ENHRY and CDR2 SYGVKD. CDR3 loop: CAIRPGLEAGYEQYF. DNA of the CDR3: TGTGCCATCAGACCGGGACTCGAAGCAGGATACGAGCAGTACTTC.

The rearrangement uses TRBV29-1 and TRBJ2-2, with D possibly TRBD2 on 7 matching bases. The V gene lost 7 bases and the J gene lost 5 bases, with 20 bases spanning the gap. Germline V lookup: CDR1 SQVTM, CDR2 ANQGSEA. There are 15 residues in the CDR3. The CDR3 bases are TGCAGCGCCACCTGGAGGGGGGGGGTTACCGGGGAGCTGTTTTTT. Amino acid sequence: CSATWRGGVTGELFF.